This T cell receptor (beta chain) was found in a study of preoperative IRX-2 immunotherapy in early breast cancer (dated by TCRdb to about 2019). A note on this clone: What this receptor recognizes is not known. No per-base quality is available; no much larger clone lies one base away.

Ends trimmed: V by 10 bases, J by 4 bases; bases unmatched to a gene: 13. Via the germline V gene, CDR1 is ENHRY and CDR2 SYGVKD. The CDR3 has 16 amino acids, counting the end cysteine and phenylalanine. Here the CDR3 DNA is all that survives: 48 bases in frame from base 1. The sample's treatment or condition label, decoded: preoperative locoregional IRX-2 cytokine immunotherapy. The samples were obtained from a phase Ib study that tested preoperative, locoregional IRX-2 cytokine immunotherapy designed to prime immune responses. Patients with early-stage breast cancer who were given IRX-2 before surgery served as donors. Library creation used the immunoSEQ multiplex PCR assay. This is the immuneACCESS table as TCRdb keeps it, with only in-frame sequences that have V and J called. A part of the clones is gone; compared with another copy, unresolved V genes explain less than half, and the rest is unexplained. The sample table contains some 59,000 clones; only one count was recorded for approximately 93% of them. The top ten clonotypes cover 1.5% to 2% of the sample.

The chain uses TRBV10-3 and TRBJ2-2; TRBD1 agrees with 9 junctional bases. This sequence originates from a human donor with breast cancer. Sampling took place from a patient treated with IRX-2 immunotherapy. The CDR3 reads CATKKATGGSTGELFF. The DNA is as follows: TGTGCCACGAAAAAGGCGACAGGGGGTAGCACCGGGGAGCTGTTTTTT.